Listed below are T cell receptor beta chains from one sample, sequenced in a study of blood T cell repertoires in COVID-19. Using immunoSEQ multiplex PCR, the repertoire was profiled, and TCRdb retains in-frame clones only, with some absent. The repertoire consists of almost 350,000 clones, with approximately 90% occurring once and the leading ten covering just under 4%. The sequenced sample was peripheral blood. These receptors were collected from a woman aged 55-69 years with COVID-19, enrolled during active disease. Each CDR3 is given with its conserved first and last residue. Fields, in order: D gene, CDR3 length, V gene, J gene, clone size, CDR3 DNA, CDR3 protein. D genes are given only for firm matches. Size values are once, few and many counts, or a class for expanded clones, and some rows have none.

TRBD1	17	TRBV7-8	TRBJ2-7	.	TGTGCCAGCAGCTTAGTTGGCGGACAGGGGGCCTACTACGAGCAGTACTTC	CASSLVGGQGAYYEQYF
.	14	TRBV3-1/TRBV3-2	TRBJ1-1	.	TGTGCCAGCAGCCAACATTCAGGAACCGGAGAAGCTTTCTTT	CASSQHSGTGEAFF
.	13	TRBV10-3	TRBJ2-3	.	TGTGCCACAAACAGGGATCCCACAGATACGCAGTATTTT	CATNRDPTDTQYF
TRBD2	15	TRBV2	TRBJ2-1	.	TGTGCCAGCAGTGAAAGGTCGGGGGGGCCTCGGGAGCAGTTCTTC	CASSERSGGPREQFF
.	12	TRBV27	TRBJ2-7	.	TGTGCCAGCAGTCCCACAGGGTCGGCGCAGTACTTC	CASSPTGSAQYF
.	16	TRBV3-1/TRBV3-2	TRBJ1-3	.	TGTGCCAGCAGCAGGGGAGGGCTAGACTCTGGAAACACCATATATTTT	CASSRGGLDSGNTIYF
TRBD1	16	TRBV5-1	TRBJ1-1	.	TGCGCCAGCAGCAAGGAGTCGGGACAGGTGAACACTGAAGCTTTCTTT	CASSKESGQVNTEAFF
TRBD1	15	TRBV27	TRBJ2-3	.	TGTGCCTCGGTCCGAGGGACAGGGGGCACAGATACGCAGTATTTT	CASVRGTGGTDTQYF
.	14	TRBV5-1	TRBJ1-4	.	TGCGCCAGCAGCCCGGACAGCTCTAATGAAAAACTGTTTTTT	CASSPDSSNEKLFF
TRBD1	20	TRBV19	TRBJ1-1	.	TGTGCCAGTAGGCTAAAGACCGGGACAGGGGGGCGGATGCGAACCACTGAAGCTTTCTTT	CASRLKTGTGGRMRTTEAFF
.	16	TRBV7-6	TRBJ1-1	.	TGTGCCAGCAGCCGCTTATTTGGGGGGATGAACACTGAAGCTTTCTTT	CASSRLFGGMNTEAFF
.	13	TRBV6-5	TRBJ1-4	.	TGTGCCAGCCGGGGGCGGGGGTTCGGTAAACTGTTTTTT	CASRGRGFGKLFF
TRBD2	17	TRBV11-2	TRBJ2-5	.	TGTGCCAGCAGCTCCCAGGGGAAGCGGGGGGACCTAGGGACCCAGTACTTC	CASSSQGKRGDLGTQYF
.	14	TRBV5-1	TRBJ1-1	.	TGCGCCAGCAGCTTAGGTACAGGGAACACTGAAGCTTTCTTT	CASSLGTGNTEAFF
TRBD1	16	TRBV5-1	TRBJ1-6	few	TGCGCCAGCAGCCTGGGTGGGACAGCCTATAATTCACCCCTCCACTTT	CASSLGGTAYNSPLHF
.	13	TRBV6-5	TRBJ2-5	once	TGTGCCAGCAGTTACCGGGTACAAGAGACCCAGTACTTC	CASSYRVQETQYF
TRBD1	14	TRBV11-2	TRBJ1-2	.	TGTGCCAGCAGCGCGACAGGGTGGGCCTATGGCTACACCTTC	CASSATGWAYGYTF
TRBD1	15	TRBV5-8	TRBJ2-2	.	TGTGCCAGCAGCTTCGGGACAGGGGGTCCCGGGGAGCTGTTTTTT	CASSFGTGGPGELFF
.	14	TRBV2	TRBJ2-7	.	TGTGCCAGCAGTGAACTAGGACAACCCTACGAGCAGTACTTC	CASSELGQPYEQYF
TRBD1	13	TRBV11-3	TRBJ1-1	.	TGTGCCAGCAGTCGACAGGGGATAACTGAAGCTTTCTTT	CASSRQGITEAFF
.	13	TRBV4-2	TRBJ2-3	.	TGTGCCAGCAGCCATGCAGGGACAGATACGCAGTATTTT	CASSHAGTDTQYF
.	16	TRBV6-1	TRBJ1-3	.	TGTGCCAGCAGTGTCGGGCAGGGGCTCTCTGGAAACACCATATATTTT	CASSVGQGLSGNTIYF
.	20	TRBV12-5	TRBJ1-5	few	TGTGCTAGTGGTTTGGTACAAGACGGGAGGGGGGCGTATAGCAATCAGCCCCAGCATTTT	CASGLVQDGRGAYSNQPQHF
.	12	TRBV2	TRBJ1-2	once	TGTGCCAGCAGGGGGGCAGGCTATGGCTACACCTTC	CASRGAGYGYTF
.	12	TRBV5-1	TRBJ2-1	.	TGCGCCAGCAGCTTGGGGGCGGGCGAGCAGTTCTTC	CASSLGAGEQFF
.	14	TRBV27	TRBJ2-7	few	TGTGCCAGCAGTGTCGGGGTAAGCTCCTACGAGCAGTACTTC	CASSVGVSSYEQYF
.	16	TRBV7-9	TRBJ1-6	.	TGTGCCAGCAGCTCTTCGGGGGGAGGCTATAATTCACCCCTCCACTTT	CASSSSGGGYNSPLHF
TRBD1	15	TRBV6-5	TRBJ1-6	once	TGTGCCAGCAGTTACCGCGACAGGGGGCTTTCACCCCTCCACTTT	CASSYRDRGLSPLHF
.	13	TRBV7-9	TRBJ1-1	.	TGTGCCAGCAGCGGACAGAGGAACACTGAAGCTTTCTTT	CASSGQRNTEAFF
TRBD1	14	TRBV15	TRBJ1-6	.	TGTGCCACCAGCATAGGACAGGGAAGGACACCCCTCCACTTT	CATSIGQGRTPLHF
.	14	TRBV27	TRBJ2-4	.	TGTGCCAGCAGTCCTCGACAGGCCAAAAACATTCAGTACTTC	CASSPRQAKNIQYF
.	13	TRBV29-1	TRBJ2-7	once	TGCAGCGTGAGAGGGAGGGGGACGTACGAGCAGTACTTC	CSVRGRGTYEQYF
.	15	TRBV9	TRBJ1-2	.	TGTGCCAGCAGCACAGGGAGTCTAAATAACTATGGCTACACCTTC	CASSTGSLNNYGYTF
.	16	TRBV27	TRBJ1-4	once	TGTGCCAGCAGCTCCCCAAGTTGGGGAAGGGGTGAAAAACTGTTTTTT	CASSSPSWGRGEKLFF
.	12	TRBV10-3	TRBJ1-1	once	TGTGCCATATACAGTGGATACACTGAAGCTTTCTTT	CAIYSGYTEAFF
.	15	TRBV7-9	TRBJ2-3	.	TGTGCCAGCAGCTACCAGGGGGGACTCACAGATACGCAGTATTTT	CASSYQGGLTDTQYF
.	14	TRBV5-1	TRBJ2-3	.	TGCGCCAGCAGCTTGCAGGGTACCACAGATACGCAGTATTTT	CASSLQGTTDTQYF
.	14	TRBV6-5	TRBJ1-2	.	TGTGCCAGCGCCACGGTGCAGGGGTGGGATGGCTACACCTTC	CASATVQGWDGYTF
.	14	TRBV5-1	TRBJ2-5	.	TGCGCCAGCAGCCCCCCGCCGCGGTGGGAGACCCAGTACTTC	CASSPPPRWETQYF
.	15	TRBV7-3	TRBJ2-1	once	TGTGCCAGCAGCTTATCCGGGGATTCCTACAATGAGCAGTTCTTC	CASSLSGDSYNEQFF
.	11	TRBV7-9	TRBJ2-7	.	TGTGCCAGCAGCTTTTTCGACGAGCAGTACTTC	CASSFFDEQYF
.	11	TRBV28	TRBJ1-4	.	TGTGCCAGCAAGGAGACGGATAAACTGTTTTTT	CASKETDKLFF
.	12	TRBV18	TRBJ2-2	.	TGTGCCAGCTCACCCCGGACCGGGGAGCTGTTTTTT	CASSPRTGELFF